These T cell receptor beta chains were read from a single sample in a study of liver allograft versus peripheral blood T cells. TCRdb recomputed calls from the reads with MiXCR, one row per CDR3 protein. The repertoire holds several thousand distinct CDR3 sequences, with roughly 17% as singletons. The receptors were gathered from a human patient who had a liver transplant. Some T cells may be the graft donor's. Both conserved end residues are part of each CDR3. Each record gives: J gene, V gene, clone size, D gene, CDR3 DNA, CDR3 protein. D genes are given only for firm matches. Expanded clones are given a class, and other clones once, few, many or no size at all.

TRBJ1-6 TRBV5-6 . TRBD1 TGTGCCAGCAGTCAACTGGCGGGACAGGGATTCTATAATTCACCCCTCCACTTT CASSQLAGQGFYNSPLHF
TRBJ2-7 TRBV6-5 few . TGTGCCACCGGACTATCCTACGAGCAGTACTTC CATGLSYEQYF
TRBJ2-3 TRBV6-6 . . TGTGCCAGCAGCCCCTCCACAGATACGCAGTATTTT CASSPSTDTQYF
TRBJ2-5 TRBV18 many . TGTGCCAGCTCCGCGGACACCCAAGAGACCCAGTACTTC CASSADTQETQYF
TRBJ2-7 TRBV20-1 . . TGCAGTGCTAGAAACACCAGGGGGGCCCTCTCCTACGAGCAGTACTTC CSARNTRGALSYEQYF
TRBJ1-6 TRBV6-6 medium-sized . TGTGCCAGCAGTTACGGGAAAGGGTTCGCCTATAATTCACCCCTCCACTTT CASSYGKGFAYNSPLHF
TRBJ1-2 TRBV29-1 medium-sized . TGCAGCGTTGAAGGGACGGGAGATGGCTACACCTTC CSVEGTGDGYTF
TRBJ1-1 TRBV18 medium-sized TRBD1 TGTGCCAGCTCACCCAAACAGGGGCGAACTGAAGCTTTCTTT CASSPKQGRTEAFF
TRBJ2-7 TRBV20-1 few TRBD2 TGCAGTGCCCAAGTTTGGGGGGGGACCTACGAGCAGTACTTC CSAQVWGGTYEQYF
TRBJ1-5 TRBV6-5 medium-sized . TGTGCCAGCAGTTACTCGATTATGCAGCCCCAGCATTTT CASSYSIMQPQHF
TRBJ2-2 TRBV5-5 . TRBD1 TGTGCCAGCAGCTTTCGGACAGGGGCGGGAACCGGGGAGCTGTTTTTT CASSFRTGAGTGELFF
TRBJ1-1 TRBV2 few . TGTGCCAGCAAGGATATCTCTGGGCCGAACACTGAAGCTTTCTTT CASKDISGPNTEAFF
TRBJ1-3 TRBV6-1 medium-sized . TGTGCCAGCAGTGAAATGGGGCAGGATCCCGGAAACACCATATATTTT CASSEMGQDPGNTIYF
TRBJ1-5 TRBV19 many TRBD1 TGTGCCAGTAGTAACTCCCCGGCAGGGGGCAGTAACAATCAGCCCCAGCATTTT CASSNSPAGGSNNQPQHF
TRBJ1-2 TRBV12-3/TRBV12-4 many TRBD1 TGTGCCAGCAGTTTGACTCAGGGGGCAGGTGGCTACACCTTC CASSLTQGAGGYTF
TRBJ2-7 TRBV6-1 medium-sized . TGTGCCAGCAGTTTAGCGACAGCCTACGAGCAGTACTTC CASSLATAYEQYF
TRBJ2-7 TRBV6-1 medium-sized . TGTGCCAGCACTTTAGGCCACGGGACATCCCACGAGCAGTACTTC CASTLGHGTSHEQYF